The clone carrying this T cell receptor beta chain was counted between two and nine times. These data are taken from a study of T cells in Graves' hyperthyroidism and ophthalmopathy. The study excluded patients with uncontrolled infection, other autoimmune disease, pregnancy or lactation. The investigators amplified TCR beta CDR3 regions from RNA transcripts. During a first-round RT-PCR of the TCR CDR3, the HTBI primer set was used. MiXCR was run by TCRdb on the multiplex PCR reads, yielding one entry per CDR3 protein. Of more than 600,000 distinct CDR3 sequences listed, about 16% were seen once; the top ten hold around 8.1%. The CDR3 consists of 14 residues. The V gene lost 0 bases and the J gene lost 4 bases, with 7 bases spanning the gap. Per germline, CDR1 SGDLS and CDR2 YYNGEE.

The source is a man between 18 and 29 years old with Graves' hyperthyroidism. The chain is built from TRBV9 and TRBJ2-2, with D uncertain. Material for sequencing was blood. CDR3 DNA: TGTGCCAGCAGCGTAGGCCATGTCACCGGGGAGCTGTTTTTT. Protein product: CASSVGHVTGELFF.